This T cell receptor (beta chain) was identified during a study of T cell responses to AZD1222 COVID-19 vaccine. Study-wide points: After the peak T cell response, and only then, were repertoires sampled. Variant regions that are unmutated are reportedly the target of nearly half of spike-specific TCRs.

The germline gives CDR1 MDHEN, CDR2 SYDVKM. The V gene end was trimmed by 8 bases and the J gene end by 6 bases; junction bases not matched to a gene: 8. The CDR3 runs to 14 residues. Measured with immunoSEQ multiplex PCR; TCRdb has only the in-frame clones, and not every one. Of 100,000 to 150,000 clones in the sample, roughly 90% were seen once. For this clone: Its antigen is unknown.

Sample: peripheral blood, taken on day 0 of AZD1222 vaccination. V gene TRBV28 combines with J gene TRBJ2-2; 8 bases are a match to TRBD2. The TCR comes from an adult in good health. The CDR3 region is CASLREGGAGELFF. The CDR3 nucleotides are TGTGCCAGCCTCCGGGAGGGGGGCGCCGGGGAGCTGTTTTTT.